The 16 T cell receptor beta chains given below trace back to one sample, sequenced in a study of shared clonotypes between healthy human individuals. Method: immunoSEQ multiplex PCR; TCRdb's copy keeps in-frame clones and lacks some. The sample contains roughly 2.6 million clones, roughly nine tenths of which appear only once. The sequenced sample was naive CD4+ T cells sorted from blood. Indicated subset: CD45RA+ positively selected. Receptor source: a man aged 18 to 29 in good health.

The rearrangement joins TRBV25-1 to TRBJ1-4, with D possibly TRBD1 on 6 matching bases. Looked up from germline, CDR1 is MGHDK and CDR2 is SYGVNS. With 7 bases removed from V and 4 bases from J, the gap between germline ends came to 13 bases. This CDR3 region has 14 residues. The CDR3 reads CASNGQLYNEKLFF. The CDR3 DNA reads as TGTGCCAGCAACGGACAGCTATATAATGAAAAACTGTTTTTT.

The chain links TRBV5-1 to TRBJ2-2; possibly TRBD2 for D (5 bases). CDR3 size: 15 residues. Trimming removed 2 bases at V and 5 bases at J, with 13 bases between. Germline assignment: CDR1 SGHRS and CDR2 YFSETQ. The CDR3 region has the DNA TGCGCCAGCAGCTTACGGACTTCTCAGACCGGGGAGCTGTTTTTT. This codes for CASSLRTSQTGELFF.

This chain joins TRBV5-5 and TRBJ2-2; weak D call: TRBD1 (5 bases). Germline CDR1 SGHKS, CDR2 YYEKEE (reference sequence). This CDR3 contains 13 residues. V gave up 0 bases and J gave up 12 bases, with 12 bases separating them. The CDR3 loop is CASSLVQTEKLFF. CDR3 DNA sequence: TGTGCCAGCAGCTTGGTACAGACAGAGAAGCTGTTTTTT. Filled out from reference TRBV5-5 and TRBJ2-2, the complete variable domain reads DAGVTQSPTHLIKTRGQQVTLRCSPISGHKSVSWYQQVLGQGPQFIFQYYEKEERGRGNFPDRFSARQFPNYSSELNVNALLLGDSALYLCASSLVQTEKLFFGEGSRLTVL.

The rearrangement uses TRBV5-6 and TRBJ2-5; tentatively, D is TRBD1 or TRBD2 (5 bases each). The CDR3 covers 14 residues. With 4 bases removed from V and 5 bases from J, the gap between germline ends came to 15 bases. The germline V gene has CDR1 SGHDT and CDR2 YYEEEE. CDR3: CASSRGSYLETQYF. CDR3 DNA: TGTGCCAGCAGCCGGGGCTCGTATTTGGAGACCCAGTACTTC.

This sequence joins TRBV19 and TRBJ1-4; D may be TRBD1 (5 bases). Germline V gives CDR1 LNHDA, CDR2 SQIVND (reference sequence). V lost 4 bases and J lost 12, with 21 bases in between. The CDR3 is 15 residues long. CDR3 loop: CASSKNTGTPSELFF. CDR3 DNA: TGTGCCAGTAGTAAAAATACCGGGACGCCTTCGGAACTGTTTTTT.

The rearrangement uses TRBV6-1 and TRBJ2-5, with 10 positions matching TRBD1. The CDR3 is 13 amino acids. Germline V gene lookup returns CDR1 MNHNS and CDR2 SASEGT. V dropped 7 bases and J dropped 5; count of bases not matched to a gene: 4. The CDR3 DNA reads TGTGCCAGCATGGGGACAGGGGTGGAGACCCAGTACTTC. This sequence encodes CASMGTGVETQYF.

The chain employs TRBV12-5 and TRBJ2-7; D gene ambiguous. V lost 4 bases to trimming and J lost 2 bases, with 12 bases between them. This CDR3 is 14 amino acids long. The germline V gene has CDR1 LGHNT and CDR2 FRNRAP. CDR3 DNA: TGTGCTAGTGGTTCCCCCCCCGTGGCCTACGAGCAGTACTTC. It encodes CASGSPPVAYEQYF.

A word on this clone: This sample includes further DNA sequences coding for the same CDR3. The chain has TRBV5-1 and TRBJ1-2; 9 positions match TRBD1. The junction had 1 base not matched to a gene; V was cut back by 0 bases and J by 7 bases. CDR3 length equals 13 residues. Per the germline V gene, CDR1 is SGHRS and CDR2 is YFSETQ. The CDR3 protein is CASSLVQGAGYTF. In nucleotides, the CDR3 is TGCGCCAGCAGCTTGGTACAGGGGGCTGGCTACACCTTC.

V usage is TRBV6-1 and J usage is TRBJ1-5; possibly TRBD1 for D (5 bases). CDR3 length: 13 residues. Trimming pared 0 bases from V and 5 bases from J, leaving 5 bases between. Per germline, CDR1 MNHNS and CDR2 SASEGT. The CDR3 loop reads CASSEAGHQPQHF. In nucleotides, the CDR3 is TGTGCCAGCAGTGAAGCGGGGCATCAGCCCCAGCATTTT.

The rearrangement uses TRBV15 and TRBJ2-1; D is uncertain. The CDR3 is 18 residues long. V was cut by 0 bases and J by 3 bases, with 18 bases left in between. Germline-derived CDR1 and CDR2 are LNHNV and YYDKDF (reference sequence). CDR3 residues: CATSRDMWAINLYNEQFF. The DNA for the CDR3 is TGTGCCACCAGCAGAGATATGTGGGCCATCAACCTCTACAATGAGCAGTTCTTC.

The chain couples TRBV21-1 to TRBJ2-7; the table names TRBD2, a call not compared with the DNA. TRBV21-1 is labeled a pseudogene. The CDR3 consists of 15 residues. This chain's CDR3 is CASSPQGGPIYEQYF. The CDR3 nucleotides are TGTGCCAGCAGCCCTCAAGGAGGGCCGATCTACGAGCAGTACTTC.

Written as DNA, the CDR3 is TGCGCCAGCAGCGGGGGGGACTCCAAGGCGCAGTATTTT. Residues: CASSGGDSKAQYF. This chain uses TRBV5-1 with TRBJ2-3; TRBD2 agrees at 7 bases. Germline CDR1 reads SGHRS; CDR2 reads YFSETQ. The CDR3 has 13 amino acids. The trim removed 4 bases at V and 10 bases at J, leaving 9 bases unmatched.

The chain has TRBV11-2 and TRBJ2-5, with 9 bases fitting TRBD2. Germline lookup yields CDR1 SGHAT and CDR2 FQNNGV. Unmatched junction bases numbered 7, after V lost 5 bases and J lost 0 bases. The CDR3 is 16 residues long. The CDR3, as DNA: TGTGCCAGCAGCCGCGGGGCTAGCGGGAACCAAGAGACCCAGTACTTC. This gives the protein CASSRGASGNQETQYF.

The chain has TRBV5-6 and TRBJ1-4, with 9 nucleotides matching TRBD1. Trimming cost V 4 bases and J 2 bases; bases outside gene matches: 6. CDR1 is SGHDT and CDR2 is YYEEEE in the germline V gene. This CDR3 has 16 residues. The CDR3 coding sequence is TGTGCCAGCAGCGGGGGACAGGGTCGGACTAATGAAAAACTGTTTTTT. It is translated as CASSGGQGRTNEKLFF.

The J gene is TRBJ2-2, the V gene TRBV27; TRBD1 is a possible D gene (5 bases). The CDR3 has 14 amino acids. With 6 bases removed from V and 1 base from J, the gap between germline ends came to 9 bases. Germline CDR1 MNHEY, CDR2 SMNVEV (reference sequence). The DNA of the CDR3 is TGTGCCAGCAGGCTACAGGTGAACACCGGGGAGCTGTTTTTT. Translating it yields CASRLQVNTGELFF.

The rearrangement uses TRBV7-2 and TRBJ2-5; D may be TRBD2 (5 bases). Germline values: CDR1 SGHTA, CDR2 FQGNSA. There are 14 residues in the CDR3. V lost 0 bases to trimming and J lost 1 base, with 6 bases between them. The chain's CDR3 is CASSLASAQETQYF. CDR3 coding DNA: TGTGCCAGCAGCTTAGCTAGCGCCCAAGAGACCCAGTACTTC.